This T cell receptor (beta chain) comes out of a study of blood T cells in healthy people across ages. About this clonotype itself: The antigen remains unidentified.

All donors came from Russia, were Caucasian and healthy, and spanned ages roughly 6 to 100. Regarding the study as a whole: Researchers said unsorted PBMCs prevented a conclusive naive versus antigen-experienced comparison. Considered underestimates were the diversity estimates obtained from one million T cells. The study found TCR beta diversity correlated strongly with naive T cell percentage.

CDR3 length: 18 amino acids. From germline, CDR1 is DFQATT and CDR2 SNEGSKA (reference sequence). V was clipped by 0 bases and J by 2 bases; unmatched bases: 14. Sample-barcoded 5' priming and a J-beta primer mix drove a second PCR of roughly 6 to 12 cycles. TCRdb re-called the 5' RACE reads through MiXCR, storing one row per CDR3 protein. The table has about a million distinct CDR3 sequences, around two fifths seen once. The sequenced sample consisted of blood. This sequence originates from a man aged 18 to 29 in good health. V is TRBV20-1 and J is TRBJ1-2, with 8 bases matching TRBD1. CDR3 region: CSARDLEGLTGVNYGYTF. The CDR3 region has the DNA TGCAGTGCTAGAGATCTTGAGGGACTGACAGGGGTCAACTATGGCTACACCTTC.